The rows below give T cell receptor beta chains drawn from one sample of a study of cytomegalovirus exposure and HLA in healthy donors. Assay used: immunoSEQ multiplex PCR; TCRdb lists only in-frame clones, some missing. Of 210,000 or so clones listed, roughly 84% were seen once; the top ten hold 0.24%. Material: PBMCs. The receptor source for this set is a girl aged 2 to 10 in good health and CMV-seronegative. Both conserved end residues are part of each CDR3. The D gene is left open where the match is weak. Rows give clone size only sometimes, using once, few, many, or a class for an expanded clone.

d_call,j_call,clone_size,v_call,cdr3_aa,cdr3_nt
NA,TRBJ2-7,once,TRBV5-1,CASSLDSEQYF,TGCGCCAGCAGCCTTGACAGCGAGCAGTACTTC
TRBD1,TRBJ2-4,NA,TRBV2,CASSRTGRQSYF,TGTGCCAGCAGTAGGACAGGGAGGCAATCGTACTTC
TRBD1,TRBJ1-2,NA,TRBV5-6,CASSLPDRAGYTF,TGTGCCAGCAGCTTGCCGGACAGGGCGGGCTACACCTTC
NA,TRBJ1-1,few,TRBV27,CASSLSYRLAEAFF,TGTGCCAGCAGTTTATCTTATCGGTTGGCTGAAGCTTTCTTT
NA,TRBJ2-7,NA,TRBV18,CASSPGYYEQYF,TGTGCCAGCTCACCCGGTTACTACGAGCAGTACTTC
TRBD1,TRBJ2-6,NA,TRBV7-9,CASSHRGRGANVLTF,TGTGCCAGCAGCCACAGGGGGCGTGGGGCCAACGTCCTGACTTTC
NA,TRBJ1-2,once,TRBV7-9,CASSLFIPTTNYGYTF,TGTGCCAGCAGCTTATTTATTCCAACAACCAACTATGGCTACACCTTC
TRBD2,TRBJ2-7,once,TRBV30,CAWSPPSLAHEQYF,TGTGCCTGGAGTCCGCCTTCACTAGCGCACGAGCAGTACTTC
TRBD1,TRBJ2-1,few,TRBV11-2,CASSLVDGTGTNEQFF,TGTGCCAGCAGCTTAGTCGACGGGACAGGAACTAATGAGCAGTTCTTC
NA,TRBJ2-2,once,TRBV7-6,CASSSPYSRGRIHTGELFF,TGTGCCAGCAGCTCCCCCTATTCGCGGGGACGGATACACACCGGGGAGCTGTTTTTT
NA,TRBJ1-2,NA,TRBV12-5,CASGSDLRGRQGGYTF,TGTGCTAGTGGTTCCGACCTCAGGGGTCGGCAAGGTGGCTACACCTTC
NA,TRBJ1-1,NA,TRBV5-1,CASSLAQGTTEAFF,TGCGCCAGCAGCTTGGCCCAGGGGACCACTGAAGCTTTCTTT
NA,TRBJ2-6,few,TRBV5-6,CASSLAKGVGANVLTF,TGTGCCAGCAGCTTGGCTAAGGGAGTGGGGGCCAACGTCCTGACTTTC
TRBD1,TRBJ2-7,NA,TRBV6-5,CASNPGQGLGEQYF,TGTGCCAGCAACCCGGGACAGGGGTTAGGCGAGCAGTACTTC
NA,TRBJ2-1,NA,TRBV30,CAWSGDGNEQFF,TGTGCCTGGAGCGGGGATGGTAATGAGCAGTTCTTC
TRBD2,TRBJ2-3,NA,TRBV10-3,CAISAASGGASDTQYF,TGTGCCATCAGTGCGGCTAGCGGGGGGGCTTCAGATACGCAGTATTTT
NA,TRBJ2-5,NA,TRBV7-9,CASAWTDLGQETQYF,TGTGCCAGCGCATGGACAGATCTCGGGCAAGAGACCCAGTACTTC